The 2 T cell receptor beta chains presented below share a single source sample, sequenced in a study of T cells in localized non-small cell lung cancer (dated by TCRdb to 2018 to 2021). The library was prepared using the immunoSEQ multiplex PCR assay. TCRdb provides this immuneACCESS table in a form limited to in-frame rearrangements. Some clones are lacking; in checked studies, under half of them reflect an unresolved V gene, and why the rest are absent is not known. This sample comprises several thousand clones, about 29% of them detected only once. The top ten clones comprise 9.1% of the sample. Sequenced here: lung tumor tissue, sampled before any cancer treatment. The receptors were gathered from a male donor at least 60 years old with stage I lung adenocarcinoma.

A few counts support this clone. This rearrangement joins TRBV18 to TRBJ2-5; TRBD2 agrees at 13 bases. CDR1 is KGHSH and CDR2 is LQKENI in the germline V gene. This CDR3 has 16 residues. With V trimmed by 3 bases and J by 5 bases, 6 bases remained unmatched. Here the CDR3 DNA reads TGTGCCAGCTCACCTGGACTAGCGGGGGACGTGGAGACCCAGTACTTC. Encoded protein: CASSPGLAGDVETQYF.

The sample holds a few counts of this clone. This chain links TRBV14 with TRBJ2-7, with D uncertain. CDR3 length: 13 residues. Germline lookup yields CDR1 SGHDN and CDR2 FVKESK. V was cut by 4 bases and J by 6 bases, with 13 bases left in between. As DNA, the CDR3 is TGTGCCAGCAGCCTATTCCAAGGGATCGAGCAGTACTTC. The encoded protein is CASSLFQGIEQYF.